These 30 T cell receptor beta chains came from one sample sequenced in a study of T cell responses to AZD1222 COVID-19 vaccine. Profiling relied on immunoSEQ multiplex PCR, and the TCRdb table lists in-frame clones only, not all of them. The repertoire holds 55,000 to 70,000 clones, with around nine tenths as singletons. The input for sequencing was peripheral blood, taken on day 0 of AZD1222 vaccination. The receptor source for this set is an adult in good health.

J is TRBJ2-3 and V is TRBV4-2; weak D call: TRBD2 (6 bases). Trimming pared 1 base from V and 6 bases from J, leaving 14 bases between. The CDR3 extends over 15 amino acids. Germline CDR1 is LGHNA and CDR2 is YNFKEQ. DNA of the CDR3: TGTGCCAGCAGCCAAGCGGGAGATCAGCGTGATACGCAGTATTTT. Amino acid sequence: CASSQAGDQRDTQYF.

The chain links TRBV4-2 to TRBJ1-4; D might be TRBD1 (6 bases). The CDR3 loop spans 15 amino acids. Germline V gene lookup returns CDR1 LGHNA and CDR2 YNFKEQ. Trimming stripped 0 bases from V and 7 bases from J, with 12 bases between. CDR3 region: CASSQERGGGEKLFF. For the CDR3, the DNA is TGTGCCAGCAGCCAAGAGCGAGGGGGGGGTGAAAAACTGTTTTTT.

Comments on this clone: At one boundary the junction diverges from the germline segment, which might be a read error. The V and J genes are TRBV28 and TRBJ2-7; tentatively, D is TRBD2 (6 bases). Germline CDR1 is MDHEN and CDR2 is SYDVKM. The CDR3 covers 15 residues. The CDR3 region is CASSFARGLSSEQYF. The CDR3 DNA reads TGTGCCAGCAGTTTCGCGCGGGGCCTTTCCTCCGAGCAGTACTTC.

The sample holds one count of this clone. The chain is built from TRBV29-1 and TRBJ2-5, with 8 bases matching TRBD1. The CDR3 has 12 residues. Trimming removed 6 bases from V and 5 bases from J; junction bases left unmatched: 5. Germline assignment: CDR1 SQVTM and CDR2 ANQGSEA. DNA for the CDR3: TGCAGCGTAAGACAGGGGCGCGAGACCCAGTACTTC. It translates to CSVRQGRETQYF.

The gene calls are TRBV7-8 and TRBJ1-1; D is uncertain. Germline CDR1 and CDR2: SGHVS and FQNEAQ. V was shortened by 1 base and J by 3 bases, with 9 bases between the two germline ends. The CDR3 has 14 amino acids. CDR3 nucleotide sequence: TGTGCCAGCAGCTTAGAACAGACCTACACTGAAGCTTTCTTT. This translates into CASSLEQTYTEAFF.

The gene calls are TRBV5-1 and TRBJ2-1; unclear D gene. Germline assignment: CDR1 SGHRS and CDR2 YFSETQ. Trimming took off 0 bases at V and 10 bases at J, with 8 bases between the two ends. CDR3 length: 12 residues. The chain's CDR3 is CASSLDLAEQFF. The CDR3 DNA reads TGCGCCAGCAGCTTGGATCTGGCGGAGCAGTTCTTC.

The chain couples TRBV9 to TRBJ1-1; D not certain. Germline CDR1 SGDLS, CDR2 YYNGEE. This CDR3 contains 16 residues. V lost 4 bases to trimming and J lost 4 bases, with 20 bases between them. The CDR3 DNA is TGTGCCAGCAGCACCCGAGGTGCGGGATTGGGCACTGAAGCTTTCTTT. Translating it yields CASSTRGAGLGTEAFF. Filled out from reference TRBV9 and TRBJ1-1, the complete variable domain reads DSGVTQTPKHLITATGQRVTLRCSPRSGDLSVYWYQQSLDQGLQFLIQYYNGEERAKGNILERFSAQQFPDLHSELNLSSLELGDSALYFCASSTRGAGLGTEAFFGQGTRLTVV.

J is TRBJ2-7 and V is TRBV7-8, with D unresolved. The germline CDR1 and CDR2 sequences are SGHVS and FQNEAQ. V was cut by 2 bases and J by 4 bases, with 15 bases left in between. CDR3 length: 15 residues. CDR3 sequence: CASSLPGSMWYEQYF. The CDR3 DNA is TGTGCCAGCAGCTTACCCGGATCAATGTGGTACGAGCAGTACTTC.

This chain joins TRBV27 and TRBJ2-5, with 7 bases that match TRBD1. This CDR3 contains 14 residues. J gave up 2 bases and V 6 bases, and 6 bases lay outside the gene matches. The germline CDR1 and CDR2 sequences are MNHEY and SMNVEV (reference sequence). The DNA for the CDR3 is TGTGCCAGCAGAAAGACAGGGAAACAAGAGACCCAGTACTTC. It specifies CASRKTGKQETQYF.

The CDR3 reads CASSAQGATNEKLFF. Written as DNA, the CDR3 is TGCGCCAGCAGCGCGCAGGGGGCTACTAATGAAAAACTGTTTTTT. The chain joins TRBV5-1 to TRBJ1-4; TRBD1 matches 8 bases. Trimming removed 4 bases from V and 2 bases from J; junction bases left unmatched: 4. The CDR3 is 15 residues long. Per the germline V gene, CDR1 is SGHRS and CDR2 is YFSETQ.

The rearrangement joins TRBV19 to TRBJ2-7, with 8 positions matching TRBD1. The junction had 5 bases not matched to a gene; V was cut back by 1 base and J by 3 bases. Germline-derived CDR1 and CDR2 are LNHDA and SQIVND (reference sequence). This CDR3 region has 15 residues. CDR3 loop: CASSIGTGGNYEQYF. The CDR3 DNA is TGTGCCAGTAGTATAGGAACAGGGGGAAACTACGAGCAGTACTTC.

The V and J genes are TRBV7-9 and TRBJ2-1; 9 bases align to TRBD1. This CDR3 contains 17 residues. The germline CDR1 and CDR2 sequences are SEHNR and FQNEAQ (reference sequence). The trim removed 2 bases at V and 7 bases at J, leaving 12 bases unmatched. The CDR3 DNA sequence: TGTGCCAGCAGCTTATTAGGCGGGACAGGGAATAGGAATGAGCAGTTCTTC. Protein product: CASSLLGGTGNRNEQFF.

The chain carries TRBV20-1 and TRBJ1-5, with a weak D call TRBD1 (5 bases). Germline-derived CDR1 and CDR2 are DFQATT and SNEGSKA (reference sequence). Trimming removed 3 bases at V and 6 bases at J, with 15 bases between. This CDR3 is 14 amino acids long. The CDR3 reads CSASRQGSFQPQHF. The CDR3 DNA is TGCAGTGCTAGTCGTCAGGGAAGTTTTCAGCCCCAGCATTTT.

CDR3 sequence reads: CASSLQGENTGELFF. CDR3 sequence (DNA): TGTGCCAGCAGCTTACAGGGAGAGAACACCGGGGAGCTGTTTTTT. The genes are TRBV6-5 and TRBJ2-2; D is possibly TRBD1 (6 bases). The V gene lost 6 bases and the J gene lost 1 base, with 12 bases spanning the gap. Germline-derived CDR1 and CDR2 are MNHEY and SVGAGI. This CDR3 contains 15 residues.

The V gene is TRBV24-1, the J gene TRBJ1-2, with D possibly matching TRBD1 (5 bases). The V end was cut by 2 bases, the J end by 4 bases, with 13 bases between. Looked up from germline, CDR1 is KGHDR and CDR2 is SFDVKD. This CDR3 has 15 residues. CDR3 coding DNA: TGTGCCACCAGTGATTCCCAAGACAGCAGCTATGGCTACACCTTC. Its protein is CATSDSQDSSYGYTF.

The chain joins TRBV21-1 to TRBJ2-3; the D call of TRBD2 is as the table states it, not checked on the DNA. TRBV21-1 is recorded as a pseudogene. CDR3 length equals 14 residues. In DNA, the CDR3 is TGTGCCAGCAGCACTAGCGGGAGCCGGAGTACGCAGTATTTT. Residues: CASSTSGSRSTQYF.

The chain is built from TRBV24-1 and TRBJ2-6; D uncertain. V was clipped by 4 bases and J by 2 bases, with 20 bases between them. Germline V CDR1 and CDR2: KGHDR, SFDVKD. The CDR3 is 19 amino acids. CDR3: CATSDGATLGSPGANVLTF. DNA for the CDR3: TGTGCCACCAGTGACGGCGCCACTCTCGGCAGTCCTGGGGCCAACGTCCTGACTTTC.

The chain carries TRBV20-1 and TRBJ2-7; D gene uncertain. Trimming cost V 6 bases and J 3 bases, with 9 bases left between them. There are 11 residues in the CDR3. In germline, CDR1 is DFQATT, CDR2 SNEGSKA (reference sequence). The CDR3 loop is CSAPTGYEQYF. Here the CDR3 DNA reads TGCAGTGCCCCGACCGGCTACGAGCAGTACTTC.

The V gene is TRBV4-1, the J gene TRBJ2-3, with D possibly matching TRBD2 (6 bases). The V end was cut by 2 bases, the J end by 3 bases, with 15 bases between. CDR3 length equals 16 residues. The germline CDR1 and CDR2 sequences are MGHRA and YSYEKL. CDR3 coding DNA: TGCGCCAGCAGCCAATTTAGCGCGGGGAGGACAGATACGCAGTATTTT. Its protein is CASSQFSAGRTDTQYF.

V usage is TRBV21-1 and J usage is TRBJ2-7; the table gives TRBD2 as D, unverified against the DNA. TRBV21-1 is labeled a pseudogene. The CDR3 loop spans 16 amino acids. CDR3 sequence (DNA): TGTGCCAGCAGCATCTCTGCGTGCGGGGTCTCCTACGAGCAGTACTTC. It codes for CASSISACGVSYEQYF.

The genes are TRBV12-5 and TRBJ2-3; 12 bases are a match to TRBD2. J lost 6 bases, V lost 5 bases, and 6 bases had no gene match. This CDR3 is built from 15 residues. Germline CDR1 LGHNT, CDR2 FRNRAP. Written as DNA, the CDR3 is TGTGCTAGTGGTAAGACTAGCGGGAGACGGGATACGCAGTATTTT. Amino acid sequence: CASGKTSGRRDTQYF. Full variable domain (outside the CDR3, taken from reference TRBV12-5 and TRBJ2-3): DARVTQTPRHKVTEMGQEVTMRCQPILGHNTVFWYRQTMMQGLELLAYFRNRAPLDDSGMPKDRFSAEMPDATLATLKIQPSEPRDSAVYFCASGKTSGRRDTQYFGPGTRLTVL.

CDR3 sequence (DNA): TGTGCCAGCAGTCGGGGGACTACCCAAGAGACCCAGTACTTC. Encoded protein: CASSRGTTQETQYF. The chain joins TRBV6-2 or TRBV6-3 to TRBJ2-5; TRBD2 matches 7 bases. CDR1 and CDR2 from the germline V gene are MNHEY and SVGEGT. The V segment lost 5 bases and the J segment 1 base; nucleotides outside the gene matches: 4. The CDR3 contains 14 residues.

This sequence joins TRBV13 and TRBJ1-6, with D tentatively TRBD1 (5 bases). V was shortened by 3 bases and J by 14 bases, with 8 bases between the two germline ends. This CDR3 region has 11 residues. The germline V gene encodes CDR1 PRHDT and CDR2 FYEKMQ (reference sequence). CDR3 nucleotides: TGTGCCAGCAGCTTGGGGCGGGCCCTCCACTTT. Residues: CASSLGRALHF.

This chain joins TRBV20-1 and TRBJ2-7; possible D gene TRBD1, 6 bases. Trimming took off 3 bases at V and 9 bases at J, with 15 bases between the two ends. Germline CDR1 reads DFQATT; CDR2 reads SNEGSKA (reference sequence). This CDR3 contains 12 residues. The CDR3 region has the DNA TGCAGTGCTAGTACAGGGTATGAGGGGCAGTACTTC. Its translation is CSASTGYEGQYF.

The J gene is TRBJ2-7, the V gene TRBV4-3, with no clear D. The germline V gene encodes CDR1 LGHNA and CDR2 YSLEER. This CDR3 contains 13 residues. The V gene lost 2 bases and the J gene lost 2 bases, with 7 bases spanning the gap. The DNA of the CDR3 is TGCGCCAGCAGCCAATACTCCACCTACGAGCAGTACTTC. As protein: CASSQYSTYEQYF.

The chain has TRBV6-5 and TRBJ2-1; 8 bases are shared with TRBD2. The CDR3 has 15 residues. The germline V gene encodes CDR1 MNHEY and CDR2 SVGAGI. V was clipped by 8 bases and J by 3 bases; unmatched bases: 9. CDR3 nucleotides: TGTGCCAGCGCCCTCGGACTAGCTTACTACAATGAGCAGTTCTTC. Translated: CASALGLAYYNEQFF.

This chain links TRBV11-2 with TRBJ2-5; TRBD2 is a possible D gene (6 bases). The CDR3 consists of 14 residues. Germline CDR1 reads SGHAT; CDR2 reads FQNNGV. The V and J ends lost 5 bases and 7 bases respectively, with 17 bases between them. The chain's CDR3 is CASSVGGGGWTQYF. The DNA for the CDR3 is TGTGCCAGCAGCGTGGGGGGTGGAGGTTGGACCCAGTACTTC.

This CDR3 reads CATPESGGAPSYEQYF. The CDR3 DNA follows: TGTGCCACCCCCGAGAGTGGCGGAGCCCCTTCCTACGAGCAGTACTTC. The chain recombines TRBV24-1 with TRBJ2-7; D is unresolved. CDR3 length: 16 amino acids. Germline V CDR1 and CDR2: KGHDR, SFDVKD. Trimming took off 9 bases at V and 1 base at J, with 21 bases between the two ends.

This clone was observed a few times. The junction shows a germline mismatch at one end, possibly a read error. The chain joins TRBV11-2 to TRBJ2-5; perhaps D is TRBD1 or TRBD2 (5 bases each). CDR3 length equals 13 residues. The germline V gene has CDR1 SGHAT and CDR2 FQNNGV. CDR3 amino acids: CASSLEFGDPLDF. The CDR3 coding sequence is TGTGCCAGCAGCTTAGAGTTTGGGGACCCCTTGGACTTC.

In its sample, this clone was seen a few times. The gene calls are TRBV3-1 (or the pseudogene TRBV3-2) and TRBJ1-2; possibly TRBD1 for D (5 bases). Germline CDR1 and CDR2: LGHDT and YNNKEL (reference sequence). V dropped 4 bases and J dropped 10 bases, with 13 bases sitting between them. There are 12 residues in the CDR3. CDR3 DNA sequence: TGTGCCAGCAGCCTCGTCCCGGGACTCTACACCTTC. Amino acids: CASSLVPGLYTF.